One sample yielded the 8 T cell receptor beta chains listed below, sequenced in a study of cytomegalovirus exposure and HLA in healthy donors. The study ran its PCR with 60 Vbeta and 13 Jbeta primers. The table came from immunoSEQ multiplex PCR; TCRdb's copy has only in-frame clones and leaves some out. The sample holds about 130,000 clones, about four fifths seen once. Material: PBMCs. The receptors derive from a man aged 40-55 years in good health and CMV-seronegative.

The chain combines TRBV15 with TRBJ1-3; 7 positions match TRBD1. The J segment lost 4 bases and the V segment lost 3 bases, leaving 6 bases of the junction unmatched. This CDR3 has 15 residues. CDR1 and CDR2 (germline): LNHNV, YYDKDF (reference sequence). Here the CDR3 DNA reads TGTGCCACCAGCAGGGCACAGACAGGGGGAAACACCATATATTTT. Its translation is CATSRAQTGGNTIYF.

The chain joins TRBV19 to TRBJ1-5; 10 bases line up with TRBD1. The CDR3 runs 17 residues. J gave up 4 bases and V 5 bases, and 11 bases lay outside the gene matches. Germline V gene sequence: CDR1 LNHDA, CDR2 SQIVND (reference sequence). The DNA of the CDR3 is TGTGCCAGTAGTGTAGGGACAGGGGCGTTGGGGAATCAGCCCCAGCATTTT. It codes for CASSVGTGALGNQPQHF.

The chain carries TRBV5-1 and TRBJ2-5; 16 bases match TRBD2. V shed 0 bases, J shed 2 bases, and the junction held 4 bases outside the gene matches. This CDR3 region has 18 residues. From germline, CDR1 is SGHRS and CDR2 YFSETQ. The DNA for the CDR3 is TGCGCCAGCAGCTTGGCCGGGACTAGCGGGGGGGGACAAGAGACCCAGTACTTC. Translating it yields CASSLAGTSGGGQETQYF.

The J gene is TRBJ1-5, the V gene TRBV2; 12 nucleotides match TRBD1. The germline gives CDR1 SNHLY, CDR2 FYNNEI. The V segment lost 6 bases and the J segment 6 bases; nucleotides outside the gene matches: 3. This CDR3 is built from 14 residues. The DNA for the CDR3 is TGTGCCAGCAGGGGACAGGGGGCCGGTCAGCCCCAGCATTTT. This gives the protein CASRGQGAGQPQHF.

This sequence joins TRBV7-9 and TRBJ1-2; 9 bases are shared with TRBD1. The CDR3 sequence is 14 residues long. Germline V gene lookup returns CDR1 SEHNR and CDR2 FQNEAQ (reference sequence). The V and J ends lost 7 bases and 5 bases, in that order; junction bases with no gene match: 8. The DNA of the CDR3 is TGTGCCAGCACCCCGGGACAGGGCTTTTATGGCTACACCTTC. This gives the protein CASTPGQGFYGYTF.

The V gene is TRBV11-1, the J gene TRBJ2-3, with TRBD2 matching over 7 bases. Germline trimming cut 1 base from V and 0 bases from J; bases unmatched to any gene: 4. Germline CDR1 is SGHAT and CDR2 is FQDESV (reference sequence). The CDR3 has 16 amino acids. As DNA, the CDR3 is TGTGCCAGCAGCTTAGGGGGAGCGGGGAGCACAGATACGCAGTATTTT. Its translation is CASSLGGAGSTDTQYF.

The V gene is TRBV2, the J gene TRBJ2-6, with D possibly being TRBD1 (6 bases). The CDR3 totals 15 residues. CDR1 SNHLY and CDR2 FYNNEI come from the germline V gene. V was clipped by 6 bases and J by 1 base, with 10 bases between them. CDR3 residues: CASRDGQSGANVLTF. The CDR3 nucleotides read TGTGCCAGCAGAGACGGACAGTCTGGGGCCAACGTCCTGACTTTC.

CDR3 DNA sequence: TGTGCCACCGAGACGAGACAGGGGAAGGCCTACGAGCAGTACTTC. It codes for CATETRQGKAYEQYF. This chain uses TRBV27 with TRBJ2-7; TRBD1 agrees at 8 bases. The CDR3 is 15 amino acids. The V and J ends lost 10 bases and 2 bases, in that order; junction bases with no gene match: 13. Germline loops: CDR1 MNHEY, CDR2 SMNVEV (reference sequence).